Listed here are 30 T cell receptor beta chains from one sample, sequenced in a study of T cell responses to AZD1222 COVID-19 vaccine. Assay used: immunoSEQ multiplex PCR; TCRdb lists only in-frame clones, some missing. Altogether 200,000 to 250,000 clones are present, about 92% being singletons, with the ten largest covering roughly 1%. The input for sequencing was peripheral blood, taken on day 0 of MenACWY control vaccination. These receptors came from an adult in good health.

V and J are TRBV6-5 and TRBJ1-5, with D possibly being TRBD1 (6 bases). V lost 8 bases, J lost 5 bases, and 19 bases lay in between. CDR1 is MNHEY, CDR2 SVGAGI, per germline. This CDR3 region has 15 residues. DNA of the CDR3: TGTGCCAGCCTTAGGGACATTCCCATTGATCAGCCCCAGCATTTT. Encoded protein: CASLRDIPIDQPQHF.

This chain joins TRBV30 and TRBJ2-2; TRBD2 aligns across 8 bases. Trimming cost V 7 bases and J 6 bases; bases outside gene matches: 10. This CDR3 is 14 amino acids long. CDR1 and CDR2 (germline): GTSNPN, SVGIG (reference sequence). CDR3 DNA sequence: TGTGCCTCCCATAGCGGGGTTGGGGCCGGGGAGCTGTTTTTT. Its translation: CASHSGVGAGELFF.

Notes on this clone: The same CDR3 can be traced to other DNA sequences in this sample. This sequence joins TRBV3-1 (or the pseudogene TRBV3-2) and TRBJ1-2, with 10 nucleotides matching TRBD1. The CDR3 sequence is 14 residues long. The junction had 2 bases not matched to a gene; V was cut back by 3 bases and J by 4 bases. The germline gives CDR1 LGHDT, CDR2 YNNKEL (reference sequence). The CDR3 bases are TGTGCCAGCAGCCAGGGACAGGGGCCCTATGGCTACACCTTC. This codes for CASSQGQGPYGYTF.

The V call is TRBV30, the J call TRBJ2-1, with 10 bases aligning to TRBD2. CDR3 size: 14 residues. Germline values: CDR1 GTSNPN, CDR2 SVGIG (reference sequence). The trim removed 4 bases at V and 12 bases at J, leaving 12 bases unmatched. CDR3 DNA: TGTGCCTGGAATCAGGGACTAGCGCACGTCGTGCAGTTCTTC. Encoded protein: CAWNQGLAHVVQFF.

The genes are TRBV7-8 and TRBJ2-7; TRBD2 matches at 7 bases. The CDR3 length is 18 residues. Germline lookup yields CDR1 SGHVS and CDR2 FQNEAQ. After removal of 1 base from V and 0 bases from J, the junction contained 12 bases not matched to a gene. The CDR3 coding sequence is TGTGCCAGCAGCTTAGGCCCGTTTGGGGGGGGAAGCTCCTACGAGCAGTACTTC. Translating it yields CASSLGPFGGGSSYEQYF. Using reference TRBV7-8 and TRBJ2-7 for the parts outside the CDR3, the full variable domain is GAGVSQSPRYKVAKRGQDVALRCDPISGHVSLFWYQQALGQGPEFLTYFQNEAQLDKSGLPSDRFFAERPEGSVSTLKIQRTQQEDSAVYLCASSLGPFGGGSSYEQYFGPGTRLTVT.

J is TRBJ1-4 and V is TRBV3-1 (or the pseudogene TRBV3-2); TRBD1 is a possible D gene (5 bases). Germline CDR1 reads LGHDT; CDR2 reads YNNKEL (reference sequence). V was clipped by 0 bases and J by 8 bases, with 13 bases between them. The CDR3 spans 15 residues. CDR3 sequence: CASSQDGRAGEKLFF. The CDR3 nucleotides are TGTGCCAGCAGCCAAGACGGCAGGGCGGGAGAAAAACTGTTTTTT.

The rearrangement uses TRBV28 and TRBJ2-1; 9 bases fit TRBD2. Germline loops: CDR1 MDHEN, CDR2 SYDVKM. Trimming removed 4 bases from V and 0 bases from J; junction bases left unmatched: 7. The CDR3 is made up of 17 amino acids. DNA for the CDR3: TGTGCCAGCAGTTCCCCTAGCGGGGAGAGCTCCTACAATGAGCAGTTCTTC. This translates into CASSSPSGESSYNEQFF.

The genes are TRBV6-4 and TRBJ1-1, with D perhaps TRBD1 (5 bases). CDR3 length equals 14 residues. V shed 2 bases and J shed 5 bases, with 12 bases lying between them. Per the germline V gene, CDR1 is MRHNA and CDR2 is SNTAGT. CDR3 bases: TGTGCCAGCAGTGACAGCGGGGGTCAGACTGAAGCTTTCTTT. Its protein is CASSDSGGQTEAFF.

Points on this clone: The sample has other DNA sequences that encode this CDR3 too. The chain has TRBV30 and TRBJ2-3, with 7 bases fitting TRBD2. V dropped 3 bases and J dropped 0; count of bases not matched to a gene: 3. Per germline, CDR1 GTSNPN and CDR2 SVGIG (reference sequence). The CDR3 totals 14 residues. CDR3 in amino acids: CAWRSGGSTDTQYF. In DNA, the CDR3 is TGTGCCTGGAGATCGGGGGGTAGCACAGATACGCAGTATTTT.

V usage is TRBV6-5 and J usage is TRBJ1-1; 7 positions match TRBD1. V dropped 7 bases and J dropped 0; count of bases not matched to a gene: 8. CDR1 is MNHEY and CDR2 is SVGAGI in the germline V gene. This CDR3 has 15 residues. In nucleotides, the CDR3 is TGTGCCAGCACCCCTATCCAGGGGGTGAACACTGAAGCTTTCTTT. Its translation is CASTPIQGVNTEAFF.

J is TRBJ1-3 and V is TRBV5-1; TRBD1 matches 7 bases. The germline V gene has CDR1 SGHRS and CDR2 YFSETQ. V was clipped by 2 bases and J by 4 bases; unmatched bases: 9. This CDR3 comprises 16 residues. CDR3 sequence reads: CASSFDLQGYGNTIYF. The CDR3 DNA is TGCGCCAGCAGCTTCGACCTACAGGGGTACGGAAACACCATATATTTT.

This chain connects TRBV7-9 to TRBJ2-1; D possibly corresponds to TRBD2 (6 bases). The CDR3 has 13 amino acids. Germline-derived CDR1 and CDR2 are SEHNR and FQNEAQ (reference sequence). V lost 1 base, J lost 10 bases, and 11 bases lay in between. The CDR3 nucleotides are TGTGCCAGCAGCTTAGGGAGCCGGGAGGAGCAGTTCTTC. Translation gives CASSLGSREEQFF.

This rearrangement joins TRBV12-3 or TRBV12-4 to TRBJ2-3; TRBD1 or TRBD2 may be the D gene (5 bases each). The CDR3 runs to 13 residues. Trimming removed 6 bases from V and 3 bases from J, with 10 bases in between. The CDR3 is CASSWGSTDTQYF. The CDR3 nucleotides are TGTGCCAGCAGCTGGGGGTCAACAGATACGCAGTATTTT.

V usage is TRBV5-1 and J usage is TRBJ2-3; D gene ambiguous. The CDR3 sequence is 17 residues long. Germline V gene sequence: CDR1 SGHRS, CDR2 YFSETQ. Trimming removed 0 bases from V and 2 bases from J, with 16 bases in between. CDR3 region: CASSLAAQTPPTDTQYF. The CDR3 nucleotides are TGCGCCAGCAGCTTGGCGGCACAAACCCCACCCACAGATACGCAGTATTTT.

This clone was seen a few times. V usage is TRBV11-2 and J usage is TRBJ1-1; 8 bases are shared with TRBD1. This CDR3 is 17 amino acids long. The V segment lost 2 bases and the J segment 4 bases; nucleotides outside the gene matches: 12. CDR1 and CDR2 from the germline V gene are SGHAT and FQNNGV. CDR3 sequence (DNA): TGTGCCAGCAGCTTAAGGAGAGCAGGGGGCCTAGGCACTGAAGCTTTCTTT. As protein: CASSLRRAGGLGTEAFF.

This chain connects TRBV6-5 to TRBJ2-1; 8 nucleotides line up with TRBD1. V was pared by 5 bases and J by 5 bases, with 5 bases of the junction left unmatched. CDR3 length: 14 residues. CDR1 MNHEY and CDR2 SVGAGI come from the germline V gene. CDR3 in DNA: TGTGCCAGCAGTCGACAGGGGTTACACAATGAGCAGTTCTTC. It specifies CASSRQGLHNEQFF.

V and J are TRBV7-8 and TRBJ1-2; D is unresolved. The CDR3 has 16 amino acids. V lost 4 bases, J lost 2 bases, and 17 bases lay in between. The germline V gene encodes CDR1 SGHVS and CDR2 FQNEAQ. In DNA form, the CDR3 reads TGTGCCAGCAGCTCCACAACGGGGAGACGGAACTATGGCTACACCTTC. Protein sequence: CASSSTTGRRNYGYTF. The variable domain in full, completed from reference TRBV7-8 and TRBJ1-2, reads GAGVSQSPRYKVAKRGQDVALRCDPISGHVSLFWYQQALGQGPEFLTYFQNEAQLDKSGLPSDRFFAERPEGSVSTLKIQRTQQEDSAVYLCASSSTTGRRNYGYTFGSGTRLTVV.

J is TRBJ2-1 and V is TRBV10-1; 7 bases map to TRBD2. V shed 2 bases and J 10 bases; nucleotides not matched to a gene: 11. Germline V lookup: CDR1 WNHNN, CDR2 SYGVQD (reference sequence). The CDR3 sequence is 15 residues long. The CDR3 DNA follows: TGCGCCAGCAGTGAGCTAGCGGCTAATACGGGGGAGCAGTTCTTC. Protein product: CASSELAANTGEQFF.

V usage is TRBV28 and J usage is TRBJ1-2, with 9 bases lining up with TRBD1. The CDR3 is 14 residues long. Germline V gene data show CDR1 as MDHEN and CDR2 as SYDVKM. Trimming at V came to 0 bases and at J to 8 bases, leaving 4 bases not matched to a gene. In nucleotides, the CDR3 is TGTGCCAGCAGTTTATGGGACAGGGGAGAGGGCTACACCTTC. Protein: CASSLWDRGEGYTF.

The V and J genes are TRBV5-6 and TRBJ2-7; D is possibly TRBD1 or TRBD2 (6 bases each). Germline CDR1 and CDR2: SGHDT and YYEEEE. V gave up 4 bases and J gave up 4 bases, with 15 bases separating them. CDR3 length equals 14 residues. As DNA, the CDR3 is TGTGCCAGCAGCAGGAGGGGGGCTGGTTACGAGCAGTACTTC. Its translation: CASSRRGAGYEQYF.

The V gene is TRBV4-3, the J gene TRBJ2-7; no clear D. V lost 0 bases to trimming and J lost 7 bases, with 13 bases between them. Germline CDR1 LGHNA, CDR2 YSLEER. The CDR3 totals 14 residues. CDR3 DNA: TGCGCCAGCAGCCAAGATCTTGCTTCACCTGAGCAGTACTTC. It is translated as CASSQDLASPEQYF.

The gene calls are TRBV6-5 and TRBJ1-2; D is unclear. The V end lost 2 bases, the J end lost 4 bases, and 14 bases lay between the germline ends. The germline V gene has CDR1 MNHEY and CDR2 SVGAGI. CDR3 length equals 15 residues. The DNA for the CDR3 is TGTGCCAGCAGTTACCACTGGAAGGACGGCTATGGCTACACCTTC. It encodes CASSYHWKDGYGYTF.

A single count supports this clone. The J gene is TRBJ2-1, the V gene TRBV19, with 14 positions matching TRBD2. The CDR3 is 17 amino acids. V lost 7 bases, J lost 0 bases, and 5 bases stayed unmatched. The germline V gene has CDR1 LNHDA and CDR2 SQIVND (reference sequence). The DNA for the CDR3 is TGTGCCAGTACCCCGGGACTAGCGGGGGCCTCCTACAATGAGCAGTTCTTC. Its protein is CASTPGLAGASYNEQFF.

The chain is built from TRBV19 and TRBJ1-1; D not resolved. V was trimmed by 5 bases and J by 0 bases, leaving 7 bases between them. Germline values: CDR1 LNHDA, CDR2 SQIVND (reference sequence). The CDR3 covers 13 residues. CDR3 DNA sequence: TGTGCCAGTAGTTCGAGGGTGAACACTGAAGCTTTCTTT. Translation: CASSSRVNTEAFF.

The genes are TRBV6-5 and TRBJ1-3, with 8 nucleotides matching TRBD1. This CDR3 is 14 amino acids long. Unmatched junction bases numbered 6, after V lost 6 bases and J lost 5 bases. Germline V CDR1 and CDR2: MNHEY, SVGAGI. The chain's CDR3 is CASSTGGRRNTIYF. CDR3 DNA: TGTGCCAGCAGCACAGGGGGTCGTAGAAACACCATATATTTT.

The V call is TRBV10-1, the J call TRBJ1-1; the D is unclear. V was cut by 0 bases and J by 0 bases, with 8 bases left in between. CDR1 is WNHNN, CDR2 SYGVQD, per germline (reference sequence). The CDR3 has 15 amino acids. The CDR3 sequence is CASSESGGLNTEAFF. DNA for the CDR3: TGCGCCAGCAGTGAGTCAGGAGGGTTGAACACTGAAGCTTTCTTT.

The V and J genes are TRBV10-1 and TRBJ1-4; 10 bases align to TRBD1. Germline values: CDR1 WNHNN, CDR2 SYGVQD (reference sequence). J lost 5 bases, V lost 6 bases, and 3 bases had no gene match. The CDR3 length is 14 residues. CDR3 DNA: TGCGCCAGCAGGGCGGACAGGGGGAATGAAAAACTGTTTTTT. It yields the protein CASRADRGNEKLFF.

This clone was seen just once. The CDR3: CASSLAGVDYGYTF. CDR3 coding DNA: TGTGCCAGTAGTTTGGCGGGGGTAGACTATGGCTACACCTTC. The chain links TRBV19 to TRBJ1-2; weak D call: TRBD1 (5 bases). Germline V gives CDR1 LNHDA, CDR2 SQIVND (reference sequence). Trimming cost V 5 bases and J 3 bases, with 13 bases left between them. The CDR3 sequence is 14 residues long. The whole variable domain, filled in from reference TRBV19 and TRBJ1-2, reads DGGITQSPKYLFRKEGQNVTLSCEQNLNHDAMYWYRQDPGQGLRLIYYSQIVNDFQKGDIAEGYSVSREKKESFPLTVTSAQKNPTAFYLCASSLAGVDYGYTFGSGTRLTVV.

About this clone itself: The same CDR3 arises from other DNA sequences in this sample as well. The chain recombines TRBV5-6 with TRBJ1-2; D is ambiguous. Trimming removed 2 bases at V and 8 bases at J, with 10 bases between. From germline, CDR1 is SGHDT and CDR2 YYEEEE. The CDR3 extends over 12 amino acids. CDR3 protein: CASSLPPGGYTF. In DNA, the CDR3 is TGTGCCAGCAGCTTACCACCGGGGGGCTACACCTTC.

The chain combines TRBV10-3 with TRBJ1-1, with 7 bases identical to TRBD1. The CDR3 runs 12 residues. Germline CDR1 is ENHRY and CDR2 is SYGVKD. J lost 10 bases, V lost 3 bases, and 5 bases had no gene match. DNA for the CDR3: TGTGCCATCAGTGACCCGGGACAGCCAGCTTTCTTT. Its protein product is CAISDPGQPAFF.